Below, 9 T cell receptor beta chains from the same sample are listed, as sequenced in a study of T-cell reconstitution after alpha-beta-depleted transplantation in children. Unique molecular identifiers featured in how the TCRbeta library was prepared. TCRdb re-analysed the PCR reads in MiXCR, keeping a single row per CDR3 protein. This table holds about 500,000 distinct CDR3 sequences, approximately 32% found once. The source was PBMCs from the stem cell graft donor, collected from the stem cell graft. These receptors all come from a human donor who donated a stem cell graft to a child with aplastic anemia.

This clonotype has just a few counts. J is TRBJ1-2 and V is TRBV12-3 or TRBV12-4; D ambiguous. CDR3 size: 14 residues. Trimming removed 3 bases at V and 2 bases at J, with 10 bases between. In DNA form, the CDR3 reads TGTGCCAGCAGTTTTATACGGCAGAACTATGGCTACACCTTC. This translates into CASSFIRQNYGYTF.

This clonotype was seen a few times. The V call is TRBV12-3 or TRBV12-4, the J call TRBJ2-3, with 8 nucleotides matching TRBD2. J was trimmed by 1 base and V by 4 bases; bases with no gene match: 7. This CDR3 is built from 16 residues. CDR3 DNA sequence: TGTGCCAGCAGTTCCCCAGCGGGAGCCCGCACAGATACGCAGTATTTT. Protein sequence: CASSSPAGARTDTQYF.

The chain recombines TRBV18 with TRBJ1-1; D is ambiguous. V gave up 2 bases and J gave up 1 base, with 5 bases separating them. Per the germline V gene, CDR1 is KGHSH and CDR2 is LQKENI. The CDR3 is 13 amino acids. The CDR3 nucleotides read TGTGCCAGCTCACCAAATACGAACACTGAAGCTTTCTTT. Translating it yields CASSPNTNTEAFF.

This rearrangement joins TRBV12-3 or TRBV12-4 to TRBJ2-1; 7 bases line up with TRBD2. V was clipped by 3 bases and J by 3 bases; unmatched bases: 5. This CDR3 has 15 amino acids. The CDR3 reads CASSFSRELYNEQFF. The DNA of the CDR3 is TGTGCCAGCAGTTTCTCGCGGGAGCTCTACAATGAGCAGTTCTTC.

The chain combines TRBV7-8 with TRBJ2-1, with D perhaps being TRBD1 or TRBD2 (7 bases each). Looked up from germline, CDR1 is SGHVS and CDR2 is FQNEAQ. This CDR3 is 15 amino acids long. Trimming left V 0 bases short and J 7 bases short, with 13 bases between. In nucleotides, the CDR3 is TGTGCCAGCAGCTTAGCTCAGGGGGAGGGGAATGAGCAGTTCTTC. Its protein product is CASSLAQGEGNEQFF.

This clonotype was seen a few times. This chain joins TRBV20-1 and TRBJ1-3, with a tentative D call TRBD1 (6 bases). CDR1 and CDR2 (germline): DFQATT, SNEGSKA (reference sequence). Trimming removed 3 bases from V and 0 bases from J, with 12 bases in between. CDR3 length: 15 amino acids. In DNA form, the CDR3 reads TGCAGTGCTAGGGGGGGCACAGGCTCTGGAAACACCATATATTTT. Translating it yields CSARGGTGSGNTIYF.

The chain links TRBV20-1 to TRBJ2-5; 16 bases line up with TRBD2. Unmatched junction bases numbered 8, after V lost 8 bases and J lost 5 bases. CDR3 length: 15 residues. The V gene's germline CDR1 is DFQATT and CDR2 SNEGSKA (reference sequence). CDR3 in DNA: TGCAGTCCTGGGACTAGCGGGAGGGCCGTTGAGACCCAGTACTTC. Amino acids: CSPGTSGRAVETQYF.

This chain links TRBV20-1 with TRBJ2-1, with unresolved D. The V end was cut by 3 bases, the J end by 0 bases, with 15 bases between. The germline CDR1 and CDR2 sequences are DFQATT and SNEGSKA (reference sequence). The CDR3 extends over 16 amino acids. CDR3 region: CSARAKGASSYNEQFF. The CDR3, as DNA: TGCAGTGCTAGGGCAAAGGGCGCCAGCTCCTACAATGAGCAGTTCTTC.

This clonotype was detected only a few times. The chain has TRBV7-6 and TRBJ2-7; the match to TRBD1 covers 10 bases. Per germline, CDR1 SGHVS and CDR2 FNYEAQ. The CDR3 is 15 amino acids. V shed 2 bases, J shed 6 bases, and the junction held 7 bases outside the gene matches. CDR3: CASSLLWDRGGEQYF. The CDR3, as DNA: TGTGCCAGCAGCTTACTGTGGGACAGGGGAGGCGAGCAGTACTTC.